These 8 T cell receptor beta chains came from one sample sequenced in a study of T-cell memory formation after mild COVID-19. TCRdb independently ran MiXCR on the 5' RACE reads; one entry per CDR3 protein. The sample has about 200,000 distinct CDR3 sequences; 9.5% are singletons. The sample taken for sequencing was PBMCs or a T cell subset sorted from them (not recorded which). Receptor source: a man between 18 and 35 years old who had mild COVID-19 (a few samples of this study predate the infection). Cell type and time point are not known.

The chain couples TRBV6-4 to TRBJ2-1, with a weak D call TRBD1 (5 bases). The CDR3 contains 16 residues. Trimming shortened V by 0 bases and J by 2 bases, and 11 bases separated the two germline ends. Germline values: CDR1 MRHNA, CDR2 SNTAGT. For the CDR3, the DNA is TGTGCCAGCAGTGACTCCCCACAGGTCACCTACAATGAGCAGTTCTTC. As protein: CASSDSPQVTYNEQFF.

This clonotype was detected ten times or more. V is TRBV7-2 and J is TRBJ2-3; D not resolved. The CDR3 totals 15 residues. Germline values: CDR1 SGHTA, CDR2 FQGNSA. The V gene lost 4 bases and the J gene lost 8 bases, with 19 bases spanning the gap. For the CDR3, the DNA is TGTGCCAGCAGCTCCCCTCAGCTAGGCAGGAGTACGCAGTATTTT. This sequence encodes CASSSPQLGRSTQYF.

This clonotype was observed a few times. Here the CDR3 DNA reads TGCGCCAGCAGCCCGGGACAGGACGCAATTGCAACTAATGAAAAACTGTTTTTT. Protein sequence: CASSPGQDAIATNEKLFF. The chain uses TRBV5-1 and TRBJ1-4; 8 bases are shared with TRBD1. The CDR3 covers 18 residues. In germline, CDR1 is SGHRS, CDR2 YFSETQ. V gave up 4 bases and J gave up 0 bases; unmatched junction bases: 11. The complete variable domain, with remaining parts taken from reference TRBV5-1 and TRBJ1-4, reads KAGVTQTPRYLIKTRGQQVTLSCSPISGHRSVSWYQQTPGQGLQFLFEYFSETQRNKGNFPGRFSGRQFSNSRSEMNVSTLELGDSALYLCASSPGQDAIATNEKLFFGSGTQLSVL.

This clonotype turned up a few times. DNA for the CDR3: TGTGCCAGCAGTTTCCCTTTGAGAGGGTTCCATGAGCAGTTCTTC. This codes for CASSFPLRGFHEQFF. The chain carries TRBV5-5 and TRBJ2-1; the D gene is possibly TRBD2 (5 bases). The CDR3 runs 15 residues. Per germline, CDR1 SGHKS and CDR2 YYEKEE (reference sequence). V lost 5 bases and J 8 bases, leaving 20 bases between the germline ends.

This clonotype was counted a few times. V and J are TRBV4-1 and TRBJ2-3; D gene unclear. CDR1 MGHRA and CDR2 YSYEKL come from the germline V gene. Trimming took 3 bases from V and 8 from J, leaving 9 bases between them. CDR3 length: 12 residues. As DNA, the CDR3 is TGCGCCAGCAGCCAGGGTGAGGTTACGCAGTATTTT. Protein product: CASSQGEVTQYF.

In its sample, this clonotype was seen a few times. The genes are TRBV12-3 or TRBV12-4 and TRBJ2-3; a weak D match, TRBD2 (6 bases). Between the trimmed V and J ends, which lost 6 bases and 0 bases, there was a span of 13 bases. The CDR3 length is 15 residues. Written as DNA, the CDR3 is TGTGCCAGCAGGACGCGGGGAGCTAGCACAGATACGCAGTATTTT. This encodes CASRTRGASTDTQYF.

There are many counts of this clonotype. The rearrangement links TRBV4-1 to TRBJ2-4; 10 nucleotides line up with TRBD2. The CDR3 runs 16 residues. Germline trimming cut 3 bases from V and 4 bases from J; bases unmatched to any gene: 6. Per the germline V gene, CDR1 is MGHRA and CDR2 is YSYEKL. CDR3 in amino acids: CASSQPTSGAKNIQYF. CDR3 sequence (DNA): TGCGCCAGCAGCCAGCCAACTAGCGGGGCAAAAAACATTCAGTACTTC.

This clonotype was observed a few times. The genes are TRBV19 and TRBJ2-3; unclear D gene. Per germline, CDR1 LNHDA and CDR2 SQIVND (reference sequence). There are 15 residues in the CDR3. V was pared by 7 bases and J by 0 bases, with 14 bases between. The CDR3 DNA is TGTGCCAGTACGGCGGCAGATTCTAGCACAGATACGCAGTATTTT. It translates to CASTAADSSTDTQYF.